This T cell receptor beta chain was sequenced for a study of T cells in Graves' hyperthyroidism and ophthalmopathy. V gave up 4 bases and J gave up 6 bases, with 6 bases separating them. CDR3 size: 11 residues. Germline V gene lookup returns CDR1 KGHDR and CDR2 SFDVKD. The investigators amplified TCR beta CDR3 regions from RNA transcripts. In the first-round RT-PCR of the TCR CDR3, the HTBI primer set was used. TCRdb fed the multiplex PCR reads into MiXCR, producing one record per CDR3 protein. The table shows 300,000 to 500,000 distinct CDR3 sequences, with roughly an eighth occurring only once. Sequencing was performed on blood. The source of this sequence is a man aged 50-60 years with Graves' ophthalmopathy. The chain couples TRBV24-1 to TRBJ2-7; D not certain. CDR3 in DNA: TGTGCCACCAGTGAAGGGTTCGAGCAGTACTTC. This encodes CATSEGFEQYF.